This T cell receptor beta chain was sequenced in a study of cytomegalovirus exposure and HLA in healthy donors. This clone was seen more than once but under ten times. This CDR3 spans 16 amino acids. V was pared by 1 base and J by 5 bases, with 18 bases between. Germline V gene lookup returns CDR1 MNHNS and CDR2 SASEGT. PCR amplification relied on 60 Vbeta primers (plus 13 Jbeta primers). Here immunoSEQ multiplex PCR was the method, and the copy in TCRdb shows in-frame clones only, minus some. The sample holds about 180,000 clones, roughly 79% seen once. The clonotype originates from a male donor in good health and CMV-seronegative. Specimen: PBMCs. The rearrangement uses TRBV6-1 and TRBJ2-7; D is possibly TRBD2 (7 bases). The CDR3 spells CASSEEVRGPPNEQYF. The CDR3 DNA is TGTGCCAGCAGTGAAGAAGTGCGGGGGCCTCCCAACGAGCAGTACTTC.